This TCR beta chain was captured by sequencing in a study of memory CD4+ T cells and cytomegalovirus serostatus. Germline loops: CDR1 ENHRY, CDR2 SYGVKD. There are 15 residues in the CDR3. Germline trimming cut 3 bases from V and 6 bases from J; bases unmatched to any gene: 7. The sort gate was single viable CD3+CD4+CD8-CD45RO+ cells for memory CD4+ T cells. Clones were sequenced by immunoSEQ multiplex PCR, and TCRdb holds only the in-frame ones, with some missing. The sample records 30,000 to 40,000 clones, around 84% being singletons. The TCR originated in an adult in good health and CMV-seronegative. Source material: memory CD4+ T cells from blood. The chain employs TRBV10-3 and TRBJ2-3; 9 bases map to TRBD1. The CDR3 nucleotides are TGTGCCATCAGTGACAACCGACAGGGGGTGGATACGCAGTATTTT. This translates into CAISDNRQGVDTQYF.